This T cell receptor (beta chain) was observed in a study of cytomegalovirus exposure and HLA in healthy donors. The wider study: Previous work identified 100 million or so unique TCR beta sequences from about 179 million T cells.

With respect to this clone: Its antigen is unidentified.

In the PCR, 60 Vbeta and 13 Jbeta primers were used. Clones were sequenced by immunoSEQ multiplex PCR, and TCRdb holds only the in-frame ones, with some missing. The data show about 170,000 clones, and the top ten clones hold 1.3%. Donors sampled were nominally healthy, though unrecorded immune exposures were likely. Overall study findings and caveats: The majority of CMV-associated TCR beta chains were reported as apparently HLA-restricted in a later analysis.

V gave up 5 bases and J gave up 4 bases; unmatched junction bases: 1. Germline-derived CDR1 and CDR2 are MNHNS and SASEGT. This CDR3 comprises 14 residues. Material for sequencing was PBMCs. The chain recombines TRBV6-1 with TRBJ2-3, with 12 positions matching TRBD2. The source of this sequence is a woman aged 60-75 years in good health and CMV-seronegative. CDR3 amino acids: CASSSSGGADTQYF. In DNA form, the CDR3 reads TGTGCCAGCAGTTCTAGCGGGGGGGCAGATACGCAGTATTTT.